The 15 T cell receptor beta chains below come from one sample, sequenced in a study of T cells after yellow fever vaccination. TCRdb itself ran the 5' RACE reads through MiXCR, one entry per CDR3 protein. Found here are 400,000 or so distinct CDR3 sequences, 6% to 8% of them singletons; the top ten hold approximately 16%. Sample: PBMCs, taken 5 days after the yellow fever booster vaccination. The receptors shown here come from a man aged 30 to 39 who received the YFV17D yellow fever vaccine.

A few counts support this clonotype. The rearrangement links TRBV7-9 to TRBJ2-5; the match to TRBD2 covers 8 bases. With 5 bases clipped from V and 3 bases from J, the junction kept 11 bases outside the gene matches. The CDR3 has 16 amino acids. Germline V gene data show CDR1 as SEHNR and CDR2 as FQNEAQ (reference sequence). CDR3 sequence reads: CASSPGRGGRKETQYF. The CDR3 DNA reads TGTGCCAGCAGCCCCGGGAGGGGGGGGCGAAAAGAGACCCAGTACTTC.

V gene TRBV12-3 or TRBV12-4 combines with J gene TRBJ2-4; D not resolved. The V end lost 10 bases, the J end lost 1 base, and 11 bases lay between the germline ends. CDR3 length equals 13 residues. DNA for the CDR3: TGTGCCACCTCGGCTCAGGCCAAAAACATTCAGTACTTC. Translation: CATSAQAKNIQYF.

At least ten counts were recorded for this clonotype. The V and J genes are TRBV20-1 and TRBJ2-1; D remains unclear. V lost 2 bases and J 9 bases, leaving 11 bases between the germline ends. CDR1 is DFQATT and CDR2 is SNEGSKA in the germline V gene (reference sequence). There are 12 residues in the CDR3. CDR3 in DNA: TGCAGTGCTAGAAGCGCCTCCGGTGAGCAGTTCTTC. Protein product: CSARSASGEQFF.

The chain is built from TRBV5-1 and TRBJ1-1, with a tentative D call TRBD1 (5 bases). The CDR3 is made up of 15 amino acids. Trimming shortened V by 3 bases and J by 1 base, and 13 bases separated the two germline ends. In germline, CDR1 is SGHRS, CDR2 YFSETQ. CDR3 nucleotides: TGCGCCAGCAGCTGGGGTCGCAGGGCGAACACTGAAGCTTTCTTT. Amino acids: CASSWGRRANTEAFF.

This clonotype was counted only a few times. The J gene is TRBJ1-1, the V gene TRBV20-1; no clear D gene. The CDR3 is 14 residues long. The germline CDR1 and CDR2 sequences are DFQATT and SNEGSKA (reference sequence). Trimming stripped 1 base from V and 3 bases from J, with 12 bases between. CDR3 DNA: TGCAGTGCTAGAGGGCCTAAATCGGACACTGAAGCTTTCTTT. This codes for CSARGPKSDTEAFF.

CDR3 sequence: CASSFGGPGYGYTF. The CDR3 nucleotides read TGTGCCAGCAGCTTCGGGGGGCCAGGCTATGGCTACACCTTC. The chain carries TRBV7-2 and TRBJ1-2, with a tentative D call TRBD1 (6 bases). The length of the CDR3 is 14 residues. V was shortened by 3 bases and J by 4 bases, with 12 bases between the two germline ends. The V gene's germline CDR1 is SGHTA and CDR2 FQGNSA.

The genes are TRBV4-3 and TRBJ2-3; D perhaps matches TRBD1 (6 bases). Trimming took off 0 bases at V and 6 bases at J, with 13 bases between the two ends. The CDR3 totals 15 residues. CDR1 and CDR2 from the germline V gene are LGHNA and YSLEER. The DNA for the CDR3 is TGCGCCAGCAGCCAAGAGGGGGCGAGGGATGATACGCAGTATTTT. It is translated as CASSQEGARDDTQYF.

This clonotype was recorded many times. The chain joins TRBV6-5 to TRBJ2-1, with D unclear. CDR3 length: 12 residues. Trimming removed 5 bases from V and 10 bases from J, with 12 bases in between. From germline, CDR1 is MNHEY and CDR2 SVGAGI. The CDR3 region is CASSPPLGEQFF. The DNA of the CDR3 is TGTGCCAGCAGTCCCCCCCTAGGGGAGCAGTTCTTC.

This clonotype was seen only a few times. The chain joins TRBV20-1 to TRBJ2-3; 10 bases match TRBD2. Germline V CDR1 and CDR2: DFQATT, SNEGSKA (reference sequence). The CDR3 spans 14 residues. Trimming took 5 bases from V and 2 from J; bases not matched to a gene: 4. CDR3 sequence reads: CSAPTSGNTDTQYF. CDR3 in DNA: TGCAGTGCTCCTACTAGCGGGAACACAGATACGCAGTATTTT.

V is TRBV5-4 and J is TRBJ1-2, with TRBD1 as a possible D gene (5 bases). The CDR3 length is 12 residues. Looked up from germline, CDR1 is SGHNT and CDR2 is YYREEE (reference sequence). Trimming stripped 4 bases from V and 8 bases from J, with 12 bases between. The chain's CDR3 is CASSGDRDGYTF. The CDR3, as DNA: TGTGCCAGCAGCGGGGATCGGGACGGCTACACCTTC.

The table lists this clonotype with many counts. The chain uses TRBV20-1 and TRBJ2-3, with 11 bases matching TRBD2. J gave up 3 bases and V 4 bases, and 0 bases lay outside the gene matches. CDR1 and CDR2 from the germline V gene are DFQATT and SNEGSKA (reference sequence). This CDR3 region has 13 residues. CDR3 bases: TGCAGTGCTACTAGCGGGAGGACAGATACGCAGTATTTT. Protein: CSATSGRTDTQYF.

This clonotype was observed a handful of times. The DNA of the CDR3 is TGTGCCTGGGAGCCTAGCGGGAAAAACAATGAGCAGTTCTTC. It codes for CAWEPSGKNNEQFF. The chain recombines TRBV30 with TRBJ2-1; TRBD2 aligns across 9 bases. CDR1 is GTSNPN and CDR2 is SVGIG in the germline V gene (reference sequence). This CDR3 has 14 residues. The ends lost 5 bases at V and 5 bases at J; junction bases unmatched: 7.

This clonotype has more than one count but fewer than ten. The V gene is TRBV29-1, the J gene TRBJ2-5; 16 bases are a match to TRBD2. The CDR3 extends over 15 amino acids. CDR1 is SQVTM, CDR2 ANQGSEA, per germline. V lost 7 bases to trimming and J lost 2 bases; unmatched junction nucleotides: 4. CDR3 DNA sequence: TGCAGCGCCGAGGGACTAGCGGGAGGGCAAGAGACCCAGTACTTC. Protein: CSAEGLAGGQETQYF.

This chain joins TRBV20-1 and TRBJ2-1; 16 bases line up with TRBD2. The trim removed 1 base at V and 5 bases at J, leaving 5 bases unmatched. The germline V gene encodes CDR1 DFQATT and CDR2 SNEGSKA (reference sequence). The CDR3 is 17 amino acids. The CDR3 DNA reads TGCAGTGCTAGAGCGGGGACTAGCGGGAGGGCCGACAATGAGCAGTTCTTC. Residues: CSARAGTSGRADNEQFF.

This chain uses TRBV10-3 with TRBJ2-7; unclear D gene. The CDR3 spans 14 residues. The V gene's germline CDR1 is ENHRY and CDR2 SYGVKD. V was pared by 8 bases and J by 1 base, with 15 bases between. CDR3 sequence: CAIATHDNSYEQYF. The CDR3 DNA reads TGTGCCATCGCGACCCATGACAATTCCTACGAGCAGTACTTC.